This T cell receptor beta chain was sequenced for a study of shared clonotypes between healthy human individuals. Study results and caveats: About 5% of naive CD4 clonotypes were common to a handful of donors.

Clones were sequenced by immunoSEQ multiplex PCR, and TCRdb holds only the in-frame ones, with some missing. The repertoire consists of about 2 million clones, with 85% to 95% occurring once and the leading ten covering 0.13%. Looked up from germline, CDR1 is WNHNN and CDR2 is SYGVQD (reference sequence). This CDR3 comprises 13 residues. V gave up 3 bases and J gave up 3 bases, with 9 bases separating them. Details on this clone: Its specificity is not known.

In the CD4+ fraction, cells were divided into CD45RA+ naive and CD45RA-negative memory subsets. This TCR derives from a man between 18 and 29 years old in good health. The sample taken for sequencing was naive CD4+ T cells sorted from blood. Sample subset: CD45RA+ positively selected. This sequence joins TRBV10-1 and TRBJ2-7; D is perhaps TRBD1 or TRBD2 (5 bases each). The CDR3 coding sequence is TGCGCCAGCAGTGAAGGGGACCGCTACGAGCAGTACTTC. Amino acids: CASSEGDRYEQYF.